The rows below give T cell receptor beta chains drawn from one sample of a study of regulatory T cells in long-lasting Graves disease. TCRdb reprocessed the multiplex PCR reads with MiXCR, giving one entry per CDR3 protein. The sample lists roughly 420,000 distinct CDR3 sequences; 14% were seen once. The same sample was also used in a study of T cells in Graves' hyperthyroidism and ophthalmopathy.

Source: peripheral blood mononuclear cells (PBMCs), taken at new diagnosis, from a patient treated with antithyroid drugs. Receptors originate from a woman aged 50 to 60 with Graves disease. CDR3s include the opening cysteine and the closing phenylalanine or tryptophan. The D gene is left open where the match is weak. Expanded clones get a size class; other rows say once, few or many, or leave the size out.

CDR3: CSATGQGLTKNIQYF; DNA: TGCAGTGCTACGGGACAGGGCCTAACCAAAAACATTCAGTACTTC; size: NA; J: TRBJ2-4; D: TRBD1; V: TRBV20-1
CDR3: CASSYRLAGFAGELFF; DNA: TGTGCCAGCAGCTACCGACTAGCGGGGTTCGCCGGGGAGCTGTTTTTT; size: many; J: TRBJ2-2; D: TRBD2; V: TRBV7-2
CDR3: CANMGQGSYNEQFF; DNA: TGTGCCAACATGGGACAGGGCTCCTACAATGAGCAGTTCTTC; size: many; J: TRBJ2-1; D: TRBD1; V: TRBV2
CDR3: CAISDRSYEQYF; DNA: TGTGCCATCAGTGACCGGTCCTACGAGCAGTACTTC; size: many; J: TRBJ2-7; D: NA; V: TRBV10-3
CDR3: CASSLAGQGGNEQFF; DNA: TGTGCCAGCAGTTTGGCCGGACAGGGGGGCAATGAGCAGTTCTTC; size: many; J: TRBJ2-1; D: TRBD1; V: TRBV28
CDR3: CASTKWEGNNNEQFF; DNA: TGTGCCAGCACCAAATGGGAGGGGAATAACAATGAGCAGTTCTTC; size: NA; J: TRBJ2-1; D: TRBD2; V: TRBV12-3/TRBV12-4
CDR3: CASSPSGSRGVDTQYF; DNA: TGTGCCAGCAGCCCATCGGGGTCCCGCGGGGTGGATACGCAGTATTTT; size: many; J: TRBJ2-3; D: NA; V: TRBV7-3
CDR3: CASSKGQGWAEQYF; DNA: TGTGCCAGCAGCAAAGGACAGGGATGGGCCGAGCAGTACTTC; size: NA; J: TRBJ2-7; D: TRBD1; V: TRBV11-3
CDR3: CASSIIVGSATQYF; DNA: TGTGCCAGTAGTATCATTGTAGGGTCGGCGACCCAGTACTTC; size: NA; J: TRBJ2-5; D: NA; V: TRBV19
CDR3: CASRPGTGIPGANALTF; DNA: TGTGCCAGCAGGCCCGGGACAGGGATCCCTGGGGCCAACGCCCTGACTTTC; size: NA; J: TRBJ2-6; D: TRBD1; V: TRBV3-1
CDR3: CASTATASTDTQYF; DNA: TGTGCCAGTACCGCGACCGCTAGCACAGATACGCAGTATTTT; size: NA; J: TRBJ2-3; D: NA; V: TRBV19
CDR3: CASSSGGSQETQYF; DNA: TGCGCCAGCAGCTCCGGCGGGAGCCAAGAGACCCAGTACTTC; size: few; J: TRBJ2-5; D: TRBD2; V: TRBV5-1
CDR3: CASSSIGQGWGYTF; DNA: TGTGCCAGCAGCTCAATAGGACAGGGTTGGGGCTACACCTTC; size: few; J: TRBJ1-2; D: TRBD1; V: TRBV7-9
CDR3: CASSLAGLAGDSLYEQYF; DNA: TGTGCCAGCAGCTTGGCCGGGCTAGCGGGAGATTCGCTCTACGAGCAGTACTTC; size: many; J: TRBJ2-7; D: TRBD2; V: TRBV5-1
CDR3: CASSPLAGGDGELFF; DNA: TGTGCCAGCAGCCCCCTCGCGGGAGGGGACGGGGAGCTGTTTTTT; size: many; J: TRBJ2-2; D: TRBD2; V: TRBV2
CDR3: CAISVGSAYEQYF; DNA: TGTGCCATCAGTGTTGGGAGTGCCTACGAGCAGTACTTC; size: many; J: TRBJ2-7; D: NA; V: TRBV10-3
CDR3: CSATSGTDGTSTDTQYF; DNA: TGCAGTGCTACGAGCGGGACAGATGGTACTAGCACAGATACGCAGTATTTT; size: NA; J: TRBJ2-3; D: NA; V: TRBV20-1
CDR3: CASSFLQGIVNEQFF; DNA: TGTGCCAGCAGTTTTTTACAGGGTATAGTAAATGAGCAGTTCTTC; size: many; J: TRBJ2-1; D: NA; V: TRBV28
CDR3: CSASPLVIEGVSGTNQPQHF; DNA: TGCAGTGCTTCCCCTCTAGTCATAGAAGGGGTTTCGGGTACCAATCAGCCCCAGCATTTT; size: few; J: TRBJ1-5; D: NA; V: TRBV20-1
CDR3: CASTLQADSYGYTF; DNA: TGCGCCAGCACCCTACAGGCAGACAGCTATGGCTACACCTTC; size: NA; J: TRBJ1-2; D: NA; V: TRBV5-1
CDR3: CASSRDRGGNEQFF; DNA: TGTGCCAGCAGTCGGGACAGGGGGGGCAATGAGCAGTTCTTC; size: many; J: TRBJ2-1; D: TRBD1; V: TRBV2
CDR3: CASSLAQAWNQPQHF; DNA: TGTGCCAGCAGTTTAGCACAGGCCTGGAATCAGCCCCAGCATTTT; size: NA; J: TRBJ1-5; D: NA; V: TRBV12-3/TRBV12-4
CDR3: CASSHFGQELLNYGYTF; DNA: TGTGCCAGCAGCCACTTCGGACAGGAGCTACTCAACTATGGCTACACCTTC; size: many; J: TRBJ1-2; D: TRBD1; V: TRBV3-1
CDR3: CASSQDRAGGPNQPQHF; DNA: TGCGCCAGCAGCCAAGATAGGGCAGGGGGCCCCAATCAGCCCCAGCATTTT; size: few; J: TRBJ1-5; D: TRBD1; V: TRBV4-1
CDR3: CASSAGDYGYTF; DNA: TGTGCCAGCAGTGCAGGGGATTATGGCTACACCTTC; size: many; J: TRBJ1-2; D: NA; V: TRBV27
CDR3: CASSSATGVRQPQHF; DNA: TGTGCCAGCAGTTCAGCCACAGGGGTGAGGCAGCCCCAGCATTTT; size: many; J: TRBJ1-5; D: TRBD1; V: TRBV27
CDR3: CASSQGTSGTQETQYF; DNA: TGTGCCAGCAGCCAAGGGACTAGCGGGACCCAAGAGACCCAGTACTTC; size: many; J: TRBJ2-5; D: TRBD2; V: TRBV3-1
CDR3: CASSLHRMGNSPLHF; DNA: TGTGCCAGCAGCCTACATCGGATGGGGAATTCACCCCTCCACTTT; size: few; J: TRBJ1-6; D: NA; V: TRBV7-6
CDR3: CASSPYGAHNEQFF; DNA: TGTGCCAGCAGCCCGTACGGGGCCCACAATGAGCAGTTCTTC; size: NA; J: TRBJ2-1; D: NA; V: TRBV9
CDR3: CASSYRTSGSADTQYF; DNA: TGTGCCAGCAGTTATCGGACTAGCGGGAGCGCAGATACGCAGTATTTT; size: many; J: TRBJ2-3; D: TRBD2; V: TRBV11-1
CDR3: CASSPGLEYNEQFF; DNA: TGTGCCAGCAGCCCGGGACTGGAGTACAATGAGCAGTTCTTC; size: many; J: TRBJ2-1; D: NA; V: TRBV7-9
CDR3: CASSTRDNPYNEQFF; DNA: TGTGCCAGCAGTACCCGGGACAACCCCTACAATGAGCAGTTCTTC; size: many; J: TRBJ2-1; D: NA; V: TRBV28
CDR3: CASRRDPTTGELFF; DNA: TGTGCCAGCAGGAGGGACCCAACCACCGGGGAGCTGTTTTTT; size: many; J: TRBJ2-2; D: NA; V: TRBV11-2